Listed below are T cell receptor beta chains from one sample, sequenced in a study of blood T cells in healthy people across ages. Using its own MiXCR run on the 5' RACE reads, TCRdb lists one record per CDR3 protein. The profile covers fewer than 1,200,000 distinct CDR3 sequences, with approximately 25% appearing a single time and around 0.7% taken by the ten largest. The same data also went into a second study, on T cells of mothers and their children.

The sequencing input was blood. All receptors come from a girl aged 2-10 years in good health. CDR3s include the opening cysteine and the closing phenylalanine or tryptophan. D genes are given only for firm matches. Not all rows give a size; the values are once, few, many and, for expanded clones, a class.

j_call: TRBJ2-7; d_call: TRBD1; clone_size: -; v_call: TRBV6-1; cdr3_aa: CASSEAATWTGRDEQYF; cdr3_nt: TGTGCCAGCAGTGAAGCGGCAACGTGGACAGGGCGGGACGAGCAGTACTTC
j_call: TRBJ1-1; d_call: -; clone_size: -; v_call: TRBV4-3; cdr3_aa: CASSQDFTDLGAFF; cdr3_nt: TGCGCCAGCAGCCAAGACTTCACGGACCTCGGAGCTTTCTTT
j_call: TRBJ2-1; d_call: -; clone_size: once; v_call: TRBV20-1; cdr3_aa: CSARPSLDSPFYNEQFF; cdr3_nt: TGCAGTGCTAGACCCAGCCTTGACAGCCCCTTCTACAATGAGCAGTTCTTC
j_call: TRBJ2-1; d_call: TRBD2; clone_size: few; v_call: TRBV15; cdr3_aa: CATSRDLASGAGEQFF; cdr3_nt: TGTGCCACCAGCAGAGATCTGGCTAGCGGGGCGGGTGAGCAGTTCTTC
j_call: TRBJ1-1; d_call: -; clone_size: -; v_call: TRBV6-6; cdr3_aa: CASTGGSTEAFF; cdr3_nt: TGTGCCAGCACTGGAGGATCCACTGAAGCTTTCTTT
j_call: TRBJ2-1; d_call: -; clone_size: many; v_call: TRBV4-2; cdr3_aa: CASSQGVGKHEQFF; cdr3_nt: TGTGCCAGCAGCCAAGGTGTGGGGAAGCATGAGCAGTTCTTC
j_call: TRBJ2-2; d_call: TRBD2; clone_size: few; v_call: TRBV7-9; cdr3_aa: CASSRTSDTGELFF; cdr3_nt: TGTGCCAGCAGCCGGACTAGCGACACCGGGGAGCTGTTTTTT
j_call: TRBJ2-7; d_call: TRBD1; clone_size: few; v_call: TRBV29-1; cdr3_aa: CSVEDPGTGGGYEQYF; cdr3_nt: TGCAGCGTTGAAGATCCTGGGACAGGGGGGGGATACGAGCAGTACTTC
j_call: TRBJ2-3; d_call: -; clone_size: -; v_call: TRBV7-2; cdr3_aa: CASSLYHGGIGYF; cdr3_nt: TGTGCCAGCAGCTTGTATCATGGCGGGATAGGGTATTTT
j_call: TRBJ2-1; d_call: -; clone_size: few; v_call: TRBV24-1; cdr3_aa: CATRSGLEQFF; cdr3_nt: TGTGCCACTAGATCGGGACTTGAGCAGTTCTTC
j_call: TRBJ2-1; d_call: TRBD2; clone_size: -; v_call: TRBV6-5; cdr3_aa: CASSRSSGSSYNEQFF; cdr3_nt: TGTGCCAGCAGTCGTTCTAGCGGGAGCTCCTACAATGAGCAGTTCTTC
j_call: TRBJ2-5; d_call: -; clone_size: -; v_call: TRBV29-1; cdr3_aa: CSVGGLAMETQYF; cdr3_nt: TGCAGCGTGGGGGGGCTAGCGATGGAGACCCAGTACTTC
j_call: TRBJ1-4; d_call: -; clone_size: few; v_call: TRBV5-1; cdr3_aa: CASSLGGREEKLFF; cdr3_nt: TGCGCCAGCAGCTTGGGGGGCCGCGAAGAAAAACTGTTTTTT
j_call: TRBJ2-7; d_call: TRBD1; clone_size: few; v_call: TRBV4-3; cdr3_aa: CASSQDLRGQGAEQYF; cdr3_nt: TGCGCCAGCAGCCAAGACCTCCGGGGACAGGGAGCCGAGCAGTACTTC
j_call: TRBJ1-1; d_call: -; clone_size: few; v_call: TRBV7-9; cdr3_aa: CASSPRVGKVEAFF; cdr3_nt: TGTGCCAGCAGCCCACGGGTGGGGAAGGTGGAAGCTTTCTTT
j_call: TRBJ1-3; d_call: -; clone_size: few; v_call: TRBV12-3/TRBV12-4; cdr3_aa: CASSLLPSSGNTIYF; cdr3_nt: TGTGCCAGCAGTTTGTTACCTTCCTCTGGAAACACCATATATTTT
j_call: TRBJ2-7; d_call: -; clone_size: few; v_call: TRBV29-1; cdr3_aa: CSAGRRDGYEQYF; cdr3_nt: TGCAGCGCCGGCCGGAGGGACGGGTACGAGCAGTACTTC
j_call: TRBJ2-1; d_call: -; clone_size: -; v_call: TRBV29-1; cdr3_aa: CSVVRGAEQFF; cdr3_nt: TGCAGCGTTGTTCGAGGCGCTGAGCAGTTCTTC
j_call: TRBJ2-3; d_call: TRBD2; clone_size: -; v_call: TRBV20-1; cdr3_aa: CSAPRPKTSATDTQYF; cdr3_nt: TGCAGTGCTCCCCGACCCAAGACTAGCGCCACAGATACGCAGTATTTT
j_call: TRBJ2-1; d_call: -; clone_size: -; v_call: TRBV11-1; cdr3_aa: CASSLELTGRLFF; cdr3_nt: TGTGCCAGCAGCTTAGAGTTGACCGGCCGTCTGTTCTTC
j_call: TRBJ1-2; d_call: -; clone_size: once; v_call: TRBV7-9; cdr3_aa: CASSNPPESSNYGYTF; cdr3_nt: TGTGCCAGCAGCAATCCACCCGAAAGTTCTAACTATGGCTACACCTTC
j_call: TRBJ2-7; d_call: -; clone_size: -; v_call: TRBV10-3; cdr3_aa: CAISFAGSGYEQYF; cdr3_nt: TGTGCCATATCCTTCGCGGGATCAGGCTACGAGCAGTACTTC
j_call: TRBJ1-2; d_call: -; clone_size: few; v_call: TRBV27; cdr3_aa: CASSLFPGGEVYYGYTF; cdr3_nt: TGTGCCAGCAGTTTATTCCCGGGGGGGGAAGTCTACTATGGCTACACCTTC
j_call: TRBJ2-3; d_call: -; clone_size: -; v_call: TRBV29-1; cdr3_aa: CSVLILDSASTDTQYF; cdr3_nt: TGCAGCGTCCTAATCCTGGACAGCGCTAGCACAGATACGCAGTATTTT
j_call: TRBJ1-5; d_call: -; clone_size: -; v_call: TRBV30; cdr3_aa: CAWSGRRTDLTPQHF; cdr3_nt: TGTGCCTGGAGCGGCCGAAGGACCGACTTGACGCCCCAGCATTTT
j_call: TRBJ1-2; d_call: TRBD1; clone_size: -; v_call: TRBV10-3; cdr3_aa: CAINQGGYGYTF; cdr3_nt: TGTGCCATCAACCAGGGGGGCTATGGCTACACCTTC
j_call: TRBJ2-7; d_call: -; clone_size: few; v_call: TRBV6-6; cdr3_aa: CASSPLWRPYEQYF; cdr3_nt: TGTGCCAGCAGCCCCCTCTGGCGGCCCTACGAGCAGTACTTC
j_call: TRBJ2-7; d_call: -; clone_size: -; v_call: TRBV20-1; cdr3_aa: CSARPQDVSSYEQYF; cdr3_nt: TGCAGTGCTAGGCCCCAGGACGTGAGCTCCTACGAGCAGTACTTC
j_call: TRBJ2-6; d_call: -; clone_size: -; v_call: TRBV5-1; cdr3_aa: CASSLGTVPRANVLTF; cdr3_nt: TGCGCCAGCAGCTTGGGGACAGTTCCCCGGGCCAACGTCCTGACTTTC
j_call: TRBJ2-1; d_call: TRBD2; clone_size: -; v_call: TRBV4-1; cdr3_aa: CASSQDLAGGGFEQFF; cdr3_nt: TGCGCCAGCAGCCAAGACCTAGCGGGAGGCGGTTTTGAGCAGTTCTTC
j_call: TRBJ2-3; d_call: TRBD2; clone_size: few; v_call: TRBV24-1; cdr3_aa: CATQNRLAGPSTDTQYF; cdr3_nt: TGTGCCACCCAGAATCGGCTAGCGGGGCCTAGCACAGATACGCAGTATTTT
j_call: TRBJ1-1; d_call: -; clone_size: -; v_call: TRBV29-1; cdr3_aa: CSVIMNTEAFF; cdr3_nt: TGCAGCGTTATAATGAACACTGAAGCTTTCTTT
j_call: TRBJ1-2; d_call: -; clone_size: few; v_call: TRBV2; cdr3_aa: CASSEDPNYGYTF; cdr3_nt: TGTGCCAGCAGTGAAGACCCTAACTATGGCTACACCTTC
j_call: TRBJ2-4; d_call: -; clone_size: -; v_call: TRBV7-2; cdr3_aa: CASSQGNHNIQYF; cdr3_nt: TGTGCCAGCAGCCAGGGGAACCATAACATTCAGTACTTC
j_call: TRBJ2-5; d_call: TRBD2; clone_size: once; v_call: TRBV28; cdr3_aa: CASSLPDLGTSGGRETQYF; cdr3_nt: TGTGCCAGCAGTCTTCCAGATTTGGGGACTAGCGGGGGGAGGGAGACCCAGTACTTC
j_call: TRBJ1-1; d_call: -; clone_size: few; v_call: TRBV3-1; cdr3_aa: CASSQQVLNTEAFF; cdr3_nt: TGTGCCAGCAGCCAACAGGTACTGAACACTGAAGCTTTCTTT
j_call: TRBJ1-1; d_call: -; clone_size: -; v_call: TRBV7-8; cdr3_aa: CASSAAGGRITEAFF; cdr3_nt: TGTGCCAGCAGCGCTGCGGGGGGGAGGATCACTGAAGCTTTCTTT
j_call: TRBJ2-1; d_call: TRBD2; clone_size: few; v_call: TRBV20-1; cdr3_aa: CSARDHRGGYNEQFF; cdr3_nt: TGCAGTGCTAGAGATCATCGCGGGGGTTACAATGAGCAGTTCTTC
j_call: TRBJ1-4; d_call: -; clone_size: few; v_call: TRBV7-9; cdr3_aa: CASSLPREGNEKLFF; cdr3_nt: TGTGCCAGCAGCTTACCTCGAGAGGGGAATGAAAAACTGTTTTTT
j_call: TRBJ2-5; d_call: -; clone_size: -; v_call: TRBV7-2; cdr3_aa: CASSRGVVQETQYF; cdr3_nt: TGTGCCAGCAGCAGGGGAGTGGTACAAGAGACCCAGTACTTC
j_call: TRBJ1-6; d_call: -; clone_size: -; v_call: TRBV12-3/TRBV12-4; cdr3_aa: CASSLALEGVHF; cdr3_nt: TGTGCCAGCAGTTTAGCGCTGGAAGGAGTCCACTTT
j_call: TRBJ2-7; d_call: -; clone_size: -; v_call: TRBV7-2; cdr3_aa: CASSSPLSGLTYEQYF; cdr3_nt: TGTGCCAGCAGCTCCCCCCTTAGCGGTCTAACCTACGAGCAGTACTTC
j_call: TRBJ1-2; d_call: -; clone_size: -; v_call: TRBV20-1; cdr3_aa: CSARETLRSYGYTF; cdr3_nt: TGCAGTGCTAGAGAAACTCTCAGGAGCTATGGCTACACCTTC
j_call: TRBJ2-3; d_call: TRBD2; clone_size: -; v_call: TRBV6-1; cdr3_aa: CAGGTSGFTDTQYF; cdr3_nt: TGTGCCGGCGGGACTAGCGGATTCACAGATACGCAGTATTTT
j_call: TRBJ2-5; d_call: TRBD1; clone_size: -; v_call: TRBV6-1; cdr3_aa: CASRRDRVKETQYF; cdr3_nt: TGTGCCAGCAGGAGGGACAGGGTTAAAGAGACCCAGTACTTC
j_call: TRBJ2-2; d_call: -; clone_size: -; v_call: TRBV5-1; cdr3_aa: CASSSGTVSTGELFF; cdr3_nt: TGCGCCAGCAGCAGCGGGACAGTGAGCACCGGGGAGCTGTTTTTT
j_call: TRBJ1-2; d_call: TRBD1; clone_size: -; v_call: TRBV7-9; cdr3_aa: CASSGAGGAGYGYTF; cdr3_nt: TGTGCCAGCAGCGGAGCAGGGGGCGCTGGCTATGGCTACACCTTC
j_call: TRBJ2-5; d_call: -; clone_size: -; v_call: TRBV20-1; cdr3_aa: CSARNLETQYF; cdr3_nt: TGCAGTGCTAGGAATCTAGAGACCCAGTACTTC
j_call: TRBJ2-7; d_call: TRBD1; clone_size: -; v_call: TRBV2; cdr3_aa: CASREPGQGTYEQYF; cdr3_nt: TGTGCCAGCAGGGAACCGGGACAGGGGACCTACGAGCAGTACTTC
j_call: TRBJ1-5; d_call: -; clone_size: few; v_call: TRBV12-5; cdr3_aa: CASGGFGLDQPQHF; cdr3_nt: TGTGCTAGTGGGGGGTTTGGGTTGGATCAGCCCCAGCATTTT
j_call: TRBJ1-2; d_call: -; clone_size: -; v_call: TRBV6-1; cdr3_aa: CASSVGPPMGYTF; cdr3_nt: TGTGCCAGCAGTGTTGGGCCGCCGATGGGCTACACCTTC
j_call: TRBJ2-2; d_call: -; clone_size: few; v_call: TRBV12-3/TRBV12-4; cdr3_aa: CASSLGTRELFF; cdr3_nt: TGTGCCAGCAGCCTGGGTACCAGGGAGCTGTTTTTT
j_call: TRBJ2-6; d_call: -; clone_size: -; v_call: TRBV7-2; cdr3_aa: CASSRTSVFSSGANVLTF; cdr3_nt: TGTGCCAGCAGCAGGACATCCGTTTTTTCCTCTGGGGCCAACGTCCTGACTTTC
j_call: TRBJ2-5; d_call: -; clone_size: few; v_call: TRBV6-5; cdr3_aa: CASSYGRETQYF; cdr3_nt: TGTGCCAGCAGTTACGGGAGAGAGACCCAGTACTTC
j_call: TRBJ2-1; d_call: -; clone_size: -; v_call: TRBV27; cdr3_aa: CASSLPSKEQFF; cdr3_nt: TGTGCCAGCAGTTTACCCTCCAAGGAGCAGTTCTTC
j_call: TRBJ1-6; d_call: -; clone_size: few; v_call: TRBV6-5; cdr3_aa: CASSLSLTGSSYNSPLHF; cdr3_nt: TGTGCCAGCAGTTTAAGCTTGACAGGCAGCTCCTATAATTCACCCCTCCACTTT
j_call: TRBJ2-1; d_call: -; clone_size: once; v_call: TRBV5-6; cdr3_aa: CASSPRWTGSYNEQFF; cdr3_nt: TGTGCCAGCAGCCCACGTTGGACTGGCTCCTACAATGAGCAGTTCTTC
j_call: TRBJ1-2; d_call: -; clone_size: -; v_call: TRBV12-3/TRBV12-4; cdr3_aa: CASGIPGLNF; cdr3_nt: TGTGCCAGCGGGATACCGGGACTCAACTTC
j_call: TRBJ2-5; d_call: -; clone_size: few; v_call: TRBV6-1; cdr3_aa: CASSDLPWETQYF; cdr3_nt: TGTGCCAGCAGTGATCTGCCATGGGAGACCCAGTACTTC